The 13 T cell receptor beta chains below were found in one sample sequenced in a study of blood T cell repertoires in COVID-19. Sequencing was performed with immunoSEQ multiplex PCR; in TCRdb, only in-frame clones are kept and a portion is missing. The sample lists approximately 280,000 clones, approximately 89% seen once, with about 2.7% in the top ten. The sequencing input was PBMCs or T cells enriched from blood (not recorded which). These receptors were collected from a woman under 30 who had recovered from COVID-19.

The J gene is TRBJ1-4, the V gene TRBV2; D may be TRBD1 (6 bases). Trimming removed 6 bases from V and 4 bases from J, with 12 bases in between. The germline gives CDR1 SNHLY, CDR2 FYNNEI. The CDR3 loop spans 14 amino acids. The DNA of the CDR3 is TGTGCCAGCAGCGAGGGGGTCGGTAATGAAAAACTGTTTTTT. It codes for CASSEGVGNEKLFF.

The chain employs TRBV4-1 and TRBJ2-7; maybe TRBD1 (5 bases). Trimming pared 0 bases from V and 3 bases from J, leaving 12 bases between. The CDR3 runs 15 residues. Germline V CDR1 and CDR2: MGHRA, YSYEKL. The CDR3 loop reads CASSQDKGNFYEQYF. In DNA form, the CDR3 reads TGCGCCAGCAGCCAAGATAAGGGGAACTTCTACGAGCAGTACTTC.

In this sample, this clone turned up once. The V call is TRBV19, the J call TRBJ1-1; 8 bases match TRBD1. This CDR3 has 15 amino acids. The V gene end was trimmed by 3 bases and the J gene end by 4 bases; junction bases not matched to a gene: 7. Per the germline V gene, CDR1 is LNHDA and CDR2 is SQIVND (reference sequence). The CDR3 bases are TGTGCCAGTAGTATTACCAGGACAGGGCCCACTGAAGCTTTCTTT. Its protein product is CASSITRTGPTEAFF.

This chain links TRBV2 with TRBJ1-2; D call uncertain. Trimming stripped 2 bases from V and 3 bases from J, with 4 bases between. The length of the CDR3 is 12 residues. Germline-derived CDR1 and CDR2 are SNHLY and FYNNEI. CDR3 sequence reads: CASSELDYGYTF. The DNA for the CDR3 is TGTGCCAGCAGTGAACTTGACTATGGCTACACCTTC.

CDR3 DNA sequence: TGTGCCAGCAAACCGGGACAGAGCTACGAGCAGTACTTC. Translation: CASKPGQSYEQYF. This rearrangement joins TRBV2 to TRBJ2-7; 7 bases match TRBD1. Germline assignment: CDR1 SNHLY and CDR2 FYNNEI. The V gene end was trimmed by 7 bases and the J gene end by 3 bases; junction bases not matched to a gene: 6. The CDR3 sequence is 13 residues long.

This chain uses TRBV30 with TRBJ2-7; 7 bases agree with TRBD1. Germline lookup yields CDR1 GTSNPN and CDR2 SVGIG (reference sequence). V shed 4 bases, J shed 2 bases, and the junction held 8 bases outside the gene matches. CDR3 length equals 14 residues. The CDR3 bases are TGTGCCTGGACCCCTATTAGGGGGCCCTACGAGCAGTACTTC. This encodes CAWTPIRGPYEQYF. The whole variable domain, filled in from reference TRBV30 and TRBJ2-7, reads SQTIHQWPATLVQPVGSPLSLECTVEGTSNPNLYWYRQAAGRGLQLLFYSVGIGQISSEVPQNLSASRPQDRQFILSSKKLLLSDSGFYLCAWTPIRGPYEQYFGPGTRLTVT.

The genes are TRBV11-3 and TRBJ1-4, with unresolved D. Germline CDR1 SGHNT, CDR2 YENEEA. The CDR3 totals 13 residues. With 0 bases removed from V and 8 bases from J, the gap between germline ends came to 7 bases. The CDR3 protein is CASSLDRSEKLFF. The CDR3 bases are TGTGCCAGCAGCTTAGATCGGTCAGAAAAACTGTTTTTT. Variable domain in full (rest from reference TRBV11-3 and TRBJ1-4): EAGVVQSPRYKIIEKKQPVAFWCNPISGHNTLYWYLQNLGQGPELLIRYENEEAVDDSQLPKDRFSAERLKGVDSTLKIQPAELGDSAVYLCASSLDRSEKLFFGSGTQLSVL.

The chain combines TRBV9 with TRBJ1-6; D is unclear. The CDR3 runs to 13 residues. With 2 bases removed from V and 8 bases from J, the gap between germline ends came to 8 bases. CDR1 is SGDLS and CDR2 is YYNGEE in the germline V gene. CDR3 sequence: CASSVSQDSPLHF. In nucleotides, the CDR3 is TGTGCCAGCAGCGTCTCTCAGGATTCACCCCTCCACTTT.

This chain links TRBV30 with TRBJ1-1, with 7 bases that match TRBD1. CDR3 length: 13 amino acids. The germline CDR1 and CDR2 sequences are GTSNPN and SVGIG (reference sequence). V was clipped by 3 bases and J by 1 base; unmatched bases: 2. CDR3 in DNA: TGTGCCTGGAGGGCAGGGGGGAACACTGAAGCTTTCTTT. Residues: CAWRAGGNTEAFF.

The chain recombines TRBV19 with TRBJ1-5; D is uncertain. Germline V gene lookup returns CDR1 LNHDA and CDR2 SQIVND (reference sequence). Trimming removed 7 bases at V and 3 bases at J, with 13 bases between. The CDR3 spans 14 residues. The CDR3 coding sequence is TGTGCCAGTACTCCTTCGGGAGTCAATCAGCCCCAGCATTTT. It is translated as CASTPSGVNQPQHF. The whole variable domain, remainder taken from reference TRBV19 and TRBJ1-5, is DGGITQSPKYLFRKEGQNVTLSCEQNLNHDAMYWYRQDPGQGLRLIYYSQIVNDFQKGDIAEGYSVSREKKESFPLTVTSAQKNPTAFYLCASTPSGVNQPQHFGDGTRLSIL.

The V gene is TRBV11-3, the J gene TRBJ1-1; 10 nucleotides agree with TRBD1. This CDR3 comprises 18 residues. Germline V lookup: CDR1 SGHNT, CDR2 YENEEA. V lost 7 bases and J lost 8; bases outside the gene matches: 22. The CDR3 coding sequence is TGTGCCAGCACAACCCGATCCGGGACAGGGGACGGATGGGTGGAAGCTTTCTTT. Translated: CASTTRSGTGDGWVEAFF.

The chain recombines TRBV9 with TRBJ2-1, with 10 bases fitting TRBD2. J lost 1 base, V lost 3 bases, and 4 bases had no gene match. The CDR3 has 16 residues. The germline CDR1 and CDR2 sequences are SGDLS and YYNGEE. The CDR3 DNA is TGTGCCAGCAGCGGCCCTAGCGGGAGTTCCTACAATGAGCAGTTCTTC. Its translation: CASSGPSGSSYNEQFF.

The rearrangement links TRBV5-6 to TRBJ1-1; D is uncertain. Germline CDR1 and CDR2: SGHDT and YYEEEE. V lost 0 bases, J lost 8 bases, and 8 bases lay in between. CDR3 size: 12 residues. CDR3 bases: TGTGCCAGCAGCTTGGTGATGGCAGAAGCTTTCTTT. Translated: CASSLVMAEAFF. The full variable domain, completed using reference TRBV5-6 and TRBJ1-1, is DAGVTQSPTHLIKTRGQQVTLRCSPKSGHDTVSWYQQALGQGPQFIFQYYEEEERQRGNFPDRFSGHQFPNYSSELNVNALLLGDSALYLCASSLVMAEAFFGQGTRLTVV.